This note documents a single T cell receptor (beta chain) sequence. Antigen: not known. V lost 3 bases to trimming and J lost 10 bases; unmatched junction nucleotides: 2. Per germline, CDR1 LGHNA and CDR2 YNFKEQ. The CDR3 totals 14 residues. Sample-barcoded 5' priming and a J-beta primer mix drove a second PCR of about 6 to 12 cycles. TCRdb reanalysed the 5' RACE reads using MiXCR and keeps one entry per CDR3 protein. Of 380,000 or so distinct CDR3 sequences listed, 52% are singletons. This sample stems from a study of blood T cells in healthy people across ages. Findings and caveats of the study: PBMCs left unsorted prevented a conclusive naive versus antigen-experienced comparison. A roughly linear fall in TCR beta diversity per million T cells was seen with increasing age.

The V call is TRBV4-2, the J call TRBJ2-1, with 14 nucleotides matching TRBD2. Sequences were obtained from blood. The TCR sequence derives from a man in his fifties or sixties in good health. The CDR3 loop is CASSHGTSGREQFF. The CDR3 coding sequence is TGTGCCAGCAGCCATGGGACTAGCGGGAGAGAGCAGTTCTTC.